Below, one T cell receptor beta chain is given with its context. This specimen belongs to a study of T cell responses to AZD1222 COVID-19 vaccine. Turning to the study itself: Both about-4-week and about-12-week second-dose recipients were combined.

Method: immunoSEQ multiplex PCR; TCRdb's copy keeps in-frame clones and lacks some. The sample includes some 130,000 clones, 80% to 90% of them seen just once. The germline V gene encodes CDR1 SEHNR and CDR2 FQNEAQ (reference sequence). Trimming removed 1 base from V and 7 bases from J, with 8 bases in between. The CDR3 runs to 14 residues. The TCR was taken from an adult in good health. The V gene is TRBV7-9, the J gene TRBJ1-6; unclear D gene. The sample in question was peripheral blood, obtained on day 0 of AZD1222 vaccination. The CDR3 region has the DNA TGTGCCAGCAGCTTAGATGTCAGCAATTCACCCCTCCACTTT. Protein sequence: CASSLDVSNSPLHF.